Presented here are 17 T cell receptor beta chains from one specimen sequenced in a study of CD8 T cells in ankylosing spondylitis (dated by TCRdb to about 2017). The protocol used for the library was 5' RACE. These reads were obtained on an Illumina HiSeq 2500. TCRdb cleaned the public reads at Q25 with fastp, built clones with MiXCR and kept in-frame beta chains. When rows share a CDR3 protein, they turn into one entry using the most common DNA and genes. The sample records around 340,000 distinct CDR3 sequences, 20% of which are singletons. The ten biggest clones cover approximately 14% of the sample. Material: blood, either unsorted or a sorted T cell fraction (not recorded which). Every receptor here comes from a male donor with ankylosing spondylitis or in good health (not recorded which).

The chain joins TRBV7-9 to TRBJ2-1, with TRBD1 matching 8 bases. The germline V gene has CDR1 SEHNR and CDR2 FQNEAQ (reference sequence). The CDR3 consists of 12 residues. With V trimmed by 4 bases and J by 15 bases, 8 bases remained unmatched. The CDR3 DNA sequence: TGTGCCAGCAGCTCTACAGGGGGGAGATTGTTCTTC. It translates to CASSSTGGRLFF.

In its sample, this clonotype was seen a few times. CDR3 coding DNA: TGCAGCGTTGGGGGGACAGGTCTTTACAATGAGCAGTTCTTC. Translation: CSVGGTGLYNEQFF. V and J are TRBV29-1 and TRBJ2-1, with 8 bases lining up with TRBD1. The germline CDR1 and CDR2 sequences are SQVTM and ANQGSEA. The V and J ends lost 4 bases and 4 bases, in that order; junction bases with no gene match: 6. This CDR3 contains 14 residues.

At least ten counts were recorded for this clonotype. V usage is TRBV6-4 and J usage is TRBJ2-3; 7 bases fit TRBD2. The CDR3 runs to 13 residues. CDR1 and CDR2 (germline): MRHNA, SNTAGT. V dropped 2 bases and J dropped 4; count of bases not matched to a gene: 0. The CDR3 region has the DNA TGTGCCAGCAGTGACGGGGGGGCAGATACGCAGTATTTT. Encoded protein: CASSDGGADTQYF.

The CDR3 DNA reads TGCAGTGCTAACAAAATGGACAGGGTGGCGACCCCTGGGGCCAACGTCCTGACTTTC. The encoded protein is CSANKMDRVATPGANVLTF. This rearrangement joins TRBV20-1 to TRBJ2-6, with 8 bases fitting TRBD1. With V trimmed by 4 bases and J by 2 bases, 16 bases remained unmatched. The germline V gene encodes CDR1 DFQATT and CDR2 SNEGSKA (reference sequence). The CDR3 is made up of 19 amino acids.

This clonotype was recorded a few times. V usage is TRBV4-1 and J usage is TRBJ2-7; D remains unclear. The CDR3 covers 14 residues. The V gene lost 0 bases and the J gene lost 3 bases, with 9 bases spanning the gap. Germline CDR1 reads MGHRA; CDR2 reads YSYEKL. This chain's CDR3 is CASSQDRDFYEQYF. CDR3 DNA: TGCGCCAGCAGCCAAGATCGTGACTTCTACGAGCAGTACTTC.

In this sample, this clonotype turned up a few times. The J gene is TRBJ1-6, the V gene TRBV12-3 or TRBV12-4, with TRBD1 as a possible D gene (6 bases). The CDR3 loop spans 14 amino acids. V shed 10 bases and J shed 7 bases, with 17 bases lying between them. The CDR3 sequence: CATHWGAGNSPLHF. The DNA of the CDR3 is TGTGCCACCCACTGGGGGGCCGGCAATTCACCCCTCCACTTT.

The chain uses TRBV6-5 and TRBJ2-7; D assignment may be TRBD1 or TRBD2 (5 bases each). This CDR3 is 16 amino acids long. CDR1 MNHEY and CDR2 SVGAGI come from the germline V gene. Trimming shortened V by 0 bases and J by 0 bases, and 12 bases separated the two germline ends. The CDR3 DNA follows: TGTGCCAGCAGTTACTCCCTCGGGGCCTACTCCTACGAGCAGTACTTC. Translating gives CASSYSLGAYSYEQYF.

The chain combines TRBV20-1 with TRBJ2-5, with D unclear. In germline, CDR1 is DFQATT, CDR2 SNEGSKA (reference sequence). This CDR3 contains 14 residues. V lost 0 bases and J 5 bases, leaving 13 bases between the germline ends. In DNA form, the CDR3 reads TGCAGTGCTAGAGATAGTCTAGTCTGGGAGACCCAGTACTTC. Protein product: CSARDSLVWETQYF.

The rearrangement uses TRBV20-1 and TRBJ2-7, with TRBD2 identical over 7 bases. The length of the CDR3 is 13 residues. The J segment lost 4 bases and the V segment lost 6 bases, leaving 9 bases of the junction unmatched. Germline CDR1 is DFQATT and CDR2 is SNEGSKA (reference sequence). The CDR3 sequence: CSAAWGGDYEQYF. CDR3 DNA: TGCAGTGCAGCCTGGGGGGGAGATTACGAGCAGTACTTC.

The CDR3 is CASSFLEGRTDTQYF. CDR3 nucleotides: TGTGCCAGCAGCTTCCTAGAGGGTCGGACGGATACGCAGTATTTT. The V call is TRBV9, the J call TRBJ2-3; D may be TRBD2 (5 bases). The germline V and J ends were trimmed by 4 bases and 6 bases, with 18 bases remaining between them. The V gene's germline CDR1 is SGDLS and CDR2 YYNGEE. This CDR3 has 15 amino acids.

The rearrangement links TRBV12-3 or TRBV12-4 to TRBJ1-2; TRBD1 matches at 8 bases. CDR3 length: 16 residues. J gave up 3 bases and V 5 bases, and 11 bases lay outside the gene matches. This CDR3 reads CASSGGQGVFHYGYTF. CDR3 DNA: TGTGCCAGCAGTGGAGGACAGGGTGTGTTTCACTATGGCTACACCTTC.

In this sample, this clonotype turned up a few times. The chain is built from TRBV10-3 and TRBJ2-1; D tentatively reads TRBD1 or TRBD2 (5 bases each). This CDR3 is 15 amino acids long. Germline CDR1 is ENHRY and CDR2 is SYGVKD. The V gene lost 3 bases and the J gene lost 6 bases, with 15 bases spanning the gap. The chain's CDR3 is CAISDRDEGSNEQFF. The CDR3 DNA sequence: TGTGCCATCAGTGATAGGGACGAGGGTAGCAATGAGCAGTTCTTC.

The rearrangement links TRBV4-1 to TRBJ2-2, with D perhaps being TRBD1 or TRBD2 (5 bases each). The germline V and J ends were trimmed by 4 bases and 6 bases, with 9 bases remaining between them. The CDR3 covers 13 residues. The germline V gene encodes CDR1 MGHRA and CDR2 YSYEKL. CDR3 amino acids: CASSPGTPGELFF. CDR3 in DNA: TGCGCCAGCAGCCCGGGGACCCCCGGGGAGCTGTTTTTT.

The sample holds a few counts of this clonotype. The J gene is TRBJ2-1, the V gene TRBV7-9, with D tentatively TRBD1 (5 bases). Germline V gives CDR1 SEHNR, CDR2 FQNEAQ (reference sequence). CDR3 length: 15 residues. The V end was cut by 6 bases, the J end by 8 bases, with 20 bases between. The CDR3 here is CASSPMTAPDHEQFF. CDR3 DNA sequence: TGTGCCAGCAGTCCGATGACAGCCCCGGACCATGAGCAGTTCTTC.

This sequence joins TRBV29-1 and TRBJ2-7; perhaps TRBD1 as D (6 bases). Trimming removed 4 bases from V and 2 bases from J, with 12 bases in between. The CDR3 contains 13 residues. Germline values: CDR1 SQVTM, CDR2 ANQGSEA. CDR3 region: CSVAHRDPYEQYF. The CDR3 DNA is TGCAGCGTTGCCCACAGGGACCCCTACGAGCAGTACTTC.

This chain links TRBV2 with TRBJ2-7, with D possibly being TRBD2 (6 bases). V lost 0 bases to trimming and J lost 2 bases, with 8 bases between them. The CDR3 contains 14 residues. From germline, CDR1 is SNHLY and CDR2 FYNNEI. CDR3 in amino acids: CASSEAGGTYEQYF. CDR3 nucleotide sequence: TGTGCCAGCAGTGAAGCTGGGGGGACCTACGAGCAGTACTTC.

Only a few counts were recorded for this clonotype. V usage is TRBV12-3 or TRBV12-4 and J usage is TRBJ1-1, with a tentative D call TRBD1 (5 bases). Trimming removed 4 bases at V and 1 base at J, with 13 bases between. The CDR3 runs to 15 residues. CDR3 DNA: TGTGCCAGCAGTTATGGGGTCGGGGGGAACACTGAAGCTTTCTTT. This encodes CASSYGVGGNTEAFF.